A selection of T cell receptor beta chains follows, all from one sample in a study of graft-versus-host responses after intestinal transplantation. Sequencing used immunoSEQ multiplex PCR; TCRdb keeps in-frame clones, though not all of them. The table includes about 57,000 clones, about 90% detected once. Here the sequenced sample was PBMCs, taken 26 days after transplant. These receptors were taken from a human patient who received an intestinal transplant, so some T cells may come from the graft donor. CDR3s include the opening cysteine and the closing phenylalanine or tryptophan. A D gene is named only where the DNA matches it firmly. Some rows have no size entry. The others give once, few or many, or a class for an expanded clone.

d_call	clone_size	v_call	j_call	cdr3_aa	cdr3_nt
TRBD2	.	TRBV4-2	TRBJ2-7	CASSQERGGSYEQYF	TGTGCCAGCAGCCAAGAGCGGGGGGGCTCCTACGAGCAGTACTTC
.	.	TRBV6-5	TRBJ1-3	CASSSSGDSGNTIYF	TGTGCCAGCAGCTCCTCCGGGGACTCTGGAAACACCATATATTTT
.	.	TRBV5-1	TRBJ2-1	CASRDLDSSYNEQFF	TGCGCCAGCAGAGACCTGGACAGTTCCTACAATGAGCAGTTCTTC
.	.	TRBV27	TRBJ2-7	CASSLTDSYEQYF	TGTGCCAGCAGTCTAACCGACAGCTACGAGCAGTACTTC
.	.	TRBV7-9	TRBJ1-3	CASSFMGMGAQGNTIYF	TGTGCCAGCAGCTTCATGGGTATGGGGGCGCAGGGAAACACCATATATTTT
TRBD2	.	TRBV28	TRBJ2-5	CASRIGGAVGETQYF	TGTGCCAGCAGAATCGGGGGGGCTGTAGGGGAGACCCAGTACTTC
.	.	TRBV2	TRBJ1-5	CASKERGRGRDNQPQHF	TGTGCCAGCAAAGAAAGGGGGAGGGGACGTGACAATCAGCCCCAGCATTTT
TRBD1	.	TRBV28	TRBJ2-7	CASSETTSDRVLDEQYF	TGTGCCAGCAGTGAGACTACCTCCGACAGGGTGTTAGACGAGCAGTACTTC
.	.	TRBV28	TRBJ2-5	CASRQTSTETQYF	TGTGCCAGCAGACAGACTAGTACAGAGACCCAGTACTTC
TRBD2	.	TRBV15	TRBJ2-2	CATSRGLAEEANTGELFF	TGTGCCACCAGCAGAGGACTAGCGGAGGAGGCGAACACCGGGGAGCTGTTTTTT
.	.	TRBV28	TRBJ1-1	CASEFREGGYTEAFF	TGTGCCAGCGAGTTTCGGGAAGGAGGATACACTGAAGCTTTCTTT
TRBD1	.	TRBV28	TRBJ2-3	CASSFEQGAGVDTQYF	TGTGCCAGCAGTTTCGAGCAGGGGGCCGGTGTGGATACGCAGTATTTT
TRBD2	.	TRBV27	TRBJ2-1	CASSFRLAGGYEQFF	TGTGCCAGCAGTTTCAGACTAGCGGGGGGGTATGAGCAGTTCTTC
TRBD1	.	TRBV9	TRBJ2-1	CASSARTEGTGPGNEQFF	TGTGCCAGCAGCGCCAGGACGGAGGGGACAGGGCCGGGAAATGAGCAGTTCTTC
TRBD2	.	TRBV4-1	TRBJ2-3	CASSQEMSSGRSDTQYF	TGCGCCAGCAGCCAAGAGATGTCTAGCGGGAGGTCGGATACGCAGTATTTT
TRBD1	.	TRBV27	TRBJ2-2	CASSLSGQGLPLNTGELFF	TGTGCCAGCAGTTTATCTGGACAGGGTCTACCGTTGAACACCGGGGAGCTGTTTTTT
.	.	TRBV19	TRBJ2-3	CASSIWYGGPSTDTQYF	TGTGCCAGTAGTATATGGTACGGGGGGCCTAGCACAGATACGCAGTATTTT
TRBD1	.	TRBV5-1	TRBJ2-7	CASSLTGKEWEQYF	TGCGCCAGCAGCCTGACAGGGAAGGAGTGGGAGCAGTACTTC
.	.	TRBV14	TRBJ1-1	CASSRYPGLNTEAFF	TGTGCCAGCAGCCGTTATCCGGGATTGAACACTGAAGCTTTCTTT
TRBD1	.	TRBV11-2	TRBJ1-1	CASSLAPKTGRHEAFF	TGTGCCAGCAGCTTAGCCCCCAAGACAGGGAGACATGAAGCTTTCTTT
.	.	TRBV14	TRBJ1-1	CASSQGAGEAFF	TGTGCCAGCAGCCAAGGCGCAGGTGAAGCTTTCTTT
.	few	TRBV7-8	TRBJ2-5	CASSLAVFGGRETQYF	TGTGCCAGCAGCTTAGCCGTTTTCGGGGGTCGGGAGACCCAGTACTTC
TRBD1	.	TRBV5-6	TRBJ1-4	CASSDRQGRITRKLFF	TGTGCCAGCAGCGACCGACAGGGAAGGATAACAAGAAAACTGTTTTTT
TRBD2	.	TRBV7-8	TRBJ2-5	CASSPTRTGRLGETQYF	TGTGCCAGCAGCCCTACGAGGACCGGGAGGTTGGGAGAGACCCAGTACTTC
.	.	TRBV7-6	TRBJ1-1	CASSLIERYLGAEAFF	TGTGCCAGCAGCTTAATAGAGCGATACTTAGGCGCTGAAGCTTTCTTT
.	.	TRBV20-1	TRBJ1-3	CSALTENTIYF	TGCAGTGCCCTGACTGAGAACACCATATATTTT
TRBD2	.	TRBV5-1	TRBJ2-2	CASSFLKAPGTSVSGELFF	TGCGCCAGCAGCTTTCTAAAAGCCCCCGGGACTAGCGTTTCCGGGGAGCTGTTTTTT
.	.	TRBV6-4	TRBJ1-1	CASSEWRNTEAFF	TGTGCCAGCAGTGAATGGAGGAACACTGAAGCTTTCTTT
TRBD1	few	TRBV6-1	TRBJ1-1	CASSEVAGGSTEAFF	TGTGCCAGCAGTGAAGTCGCAGGGGGATCGACTGAAGCTTTCTTT
.	.	TRBV19	TRBJ2-2	CASLPWGPPMVGELFF	TGTGCCAGCCTGCCTTGGGGGCCGCCGATGGTCGGGGAGCTGTTTTTT
.	.	TRBV28	TRBJ1-5	CASSLAGDQPQHF	TGTGCCAGCAGTTTGGCGGGGGATCAGCCCCAGCATTTT
.	.	TRBV28	TRBJ2-7	CASSLRRGASYEQYF	TGTGCCAGCAGTCTCCGGAGAGGAGCCTCCTACGAGCAGTACTTC
.	.	TRBV28	TRBJ2-5	CASSLPLVRKETQYF	TGTGCCAGCAGTTTGCCACTAGTGCGGAAAGAGACCCAGTACTTC
.	once	TRBV6-5	TRBJ2-1	CASSYFGGGFDEQFF	TGTGCCAGCAGTTACTTCGGGGGAGGATTCGATGAGCAGTTCTTC
.	few	TRBV4-1	TRBJ1-4	CASSQDSPANEKLFF	TGCGCCAGCAGCCAAGATTCCCCAGCTAATGAAAAACTGTTTTTT
.	.	TRBV14	TRBJ1-1	CASSPQVFGTEAFF	TGTGCCAGCAGCCCCCAGGTTTTTGGCACTGAAGCTTTCTTT
.	.	TRBV28	TRBJ1-1	CASSLSSGMNTEAFF	TGTGCCAGCAGTTTATCATCCGGTATGAACACTGAAGCTTTCTTT
TRBD1	.	TRBV7-8	TRBJ1-1	CASSLEATGGTEAFF	TGTGCCAGCAGCTTAGAGGCGACAGGGGGCACTGAAGCTTTCTTT
TRBD1	.	TRBV28	TRBJ1-4	CASSLVRQGAEKLFF	TGTGCCAGCAGTTTAGTTCGACAGGGGGCTGAAAAACTGTTTTTT
.	.	TRBV9	TRBJ2-1	CASSVVQGDNEQFF	TGTGCCAGCAGCGTAGTACAGGGAGACAATGAGCAGTTCTTC
.	.	TRBV10-3	TRBJ2-7	CAIRAGDYEQYF	TGTGCCATCAGAGCAGGGGACTACGAGCAGTACTTC
TRBD2	.	TRBV2	TRBJ2-3	CASSPLAGTDTQYF	TGTGCCAGCAGTCCACTAGCGGGCACAGATACGCAGTATTTT
.	few	TRBV9	TRBJ1-4	CASSVYDTTNEKLFF	TGTGCCAGCAGCGTTTATGACACAACTAATGAAAAACTGTTTTTT
TRBD1	once	TRBV7-9	TRBJ1-4	CASSPGQYNEKLFF	TGTGCCAGCAGCCCGGGACAGTATAATGAAAAACTGTTTTTT
.	.	TRBV4-1	TRBJ2-3	CASSQVPGNADTQYF	TGCGCCAGCAGCCAAGTTCCCGGGAACGCAGATACGCAGTATTTT
.	.	TRBV4-1	TRBJ1-2	CASSQERGNYGYTF	TGCGCCAGCAGCCAAGAAAGGGGTAACTATGGCTACACCTTC